The clone carrying this T cell receptor (beta chain) was seen at least ten times. Its cognate antigen is unknown. The data belong to a study of blood T cells in healthy people across ages. Study summary: The capture of about one barcoded beta molecule per two T cells was achieved by template switching.

PCR was performed a second time for roughly 7 to 12 cycles using a sample-barcoded 5' primer and a J-beta primer mix. TCRdb re-called the 5' RACE reads through MiXCR, storing one row per CDR3 protein. The sample carries more than 800,000 distinct CDR3 sequences, about 30% recorded once. In germline, CDR1 is LGHNA, CDR2 YNFKEQ. The CDR3 spans 15 residues. V was shortened by 3 bases and J by 0 bases, with 9 bases between the two germline ends. Study results and caveats: Naive CD4+ cells and diversity were both higher in long-lived donors than in aged donors. Donor CMV status was unknown, possibly confounding expanded clonotype changes. PBMCs left unsorted prevented a conclusive naive versus antigen-experienced comparison.

The source is an elderly woman in good health. The sequenced sample was blood. V usage is TRBV4-2 and J usage is TRBJ2-4, with D uncertain. In nucleotides, the CDR3 is TGTGCCAGCAGCCAGACACTTCTAGCCAAAAACATTCAGTACTTC. It translates to CASSQTLLAKNIQYF.